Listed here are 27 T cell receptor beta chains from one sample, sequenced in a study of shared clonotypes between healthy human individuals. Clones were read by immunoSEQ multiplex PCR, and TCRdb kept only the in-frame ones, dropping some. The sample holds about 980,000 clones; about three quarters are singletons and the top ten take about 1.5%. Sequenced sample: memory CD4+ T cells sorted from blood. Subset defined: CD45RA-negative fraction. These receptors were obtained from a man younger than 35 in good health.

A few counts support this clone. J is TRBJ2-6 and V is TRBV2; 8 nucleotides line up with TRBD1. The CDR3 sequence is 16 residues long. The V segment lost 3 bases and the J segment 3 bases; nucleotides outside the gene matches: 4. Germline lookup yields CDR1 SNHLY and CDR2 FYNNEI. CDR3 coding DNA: TGTGCCAGCAGTGAGACAGGGGTCCATGGGGCCAACGTCCTGACTTTC. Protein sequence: CASSETGVHGANVLTF. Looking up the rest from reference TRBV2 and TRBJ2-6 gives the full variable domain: EPEVTQTPSHQVTQMGQEVILRCVPISNHLYFYWYRQILGQKVEFLVSFYNNEISEKSEIFDDQFSVERPDGSNFTLKIRSTKLEDSAMYFCASSETGVHGANVLTFGAGSRLTVL.

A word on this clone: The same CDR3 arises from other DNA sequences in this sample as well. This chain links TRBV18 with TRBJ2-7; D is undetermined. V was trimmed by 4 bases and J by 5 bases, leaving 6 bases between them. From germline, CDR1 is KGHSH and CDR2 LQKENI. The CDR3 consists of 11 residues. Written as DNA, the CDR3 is TGTGCCAGCTCACGTGGGGACGAGCAGTACTTC. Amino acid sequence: CASSRGDEQYF.

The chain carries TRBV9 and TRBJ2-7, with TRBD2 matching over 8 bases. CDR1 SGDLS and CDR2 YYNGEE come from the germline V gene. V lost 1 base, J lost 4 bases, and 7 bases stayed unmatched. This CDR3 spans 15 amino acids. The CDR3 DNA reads TGTGCCAGCAGCGTAACGGGAGGGCCCGGATACGAGCAGTACTTC. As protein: CASSVTGGPGYEQYF.

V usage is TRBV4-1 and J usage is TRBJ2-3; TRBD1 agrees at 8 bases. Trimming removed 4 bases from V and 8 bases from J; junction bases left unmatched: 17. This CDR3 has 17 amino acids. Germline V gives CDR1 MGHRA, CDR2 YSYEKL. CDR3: CASSREVQDRDPRTQYF. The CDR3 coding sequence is TGCGCCAGCAGCCGAGAGGTACAGGACAGGGATCCTCGTACGCAGTATTTT.

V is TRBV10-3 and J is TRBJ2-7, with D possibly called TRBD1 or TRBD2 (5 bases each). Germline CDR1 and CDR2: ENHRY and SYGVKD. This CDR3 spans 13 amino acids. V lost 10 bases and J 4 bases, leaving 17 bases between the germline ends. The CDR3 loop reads CATHRDPFYEQYF. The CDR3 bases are TGTGCCACCCACCGGGACCCGTTTTACGAGCAGTACTTC.

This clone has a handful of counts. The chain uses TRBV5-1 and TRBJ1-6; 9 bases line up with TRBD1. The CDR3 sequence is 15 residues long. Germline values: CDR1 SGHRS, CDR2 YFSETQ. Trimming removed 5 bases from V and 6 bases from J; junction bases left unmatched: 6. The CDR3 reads CASSFGQGSNSPLHF. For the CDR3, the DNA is TGCGCCAGCAGTTTCGGACAGGGGAGTAATTCACCCCTCCACTTT.

The CDR3 DNA reads TGCGCCAGCAGCTCTAACAGGGGGGTTAGCACAGATACGCAGTATTTT. Residues: CASSSNRGVSTDTQYF. V and J are TRBV5-1 and TRBJ2-3; 8 bases fit TRBD1. Germline CDR1 reads SGHRS; CDR2 reads YFSETQ. The ends lost 3 bases at V and 0 bases at J; junction bases unmatched: 6. The CDR3 spans 16 residues.

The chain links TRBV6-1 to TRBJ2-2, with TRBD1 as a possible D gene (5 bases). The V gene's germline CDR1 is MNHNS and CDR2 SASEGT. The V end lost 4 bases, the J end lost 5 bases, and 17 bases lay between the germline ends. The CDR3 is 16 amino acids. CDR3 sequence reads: CASSGAQQRGTGELFF. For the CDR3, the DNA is TGTGCCAGCAGTGGAGCTCAGCAAAGGGGAACCGGGGAGCTGTTTTTT.

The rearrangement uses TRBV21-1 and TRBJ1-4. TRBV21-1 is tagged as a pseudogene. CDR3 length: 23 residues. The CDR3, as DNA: TGTGCCAGCAGCCTGCTATGTGTCGGGACCAAATACCTTCTATGCACAACTAATGAAAAACTGTTTTTT. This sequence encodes CASSLLCVGTKYLLCTTNEKLFF.

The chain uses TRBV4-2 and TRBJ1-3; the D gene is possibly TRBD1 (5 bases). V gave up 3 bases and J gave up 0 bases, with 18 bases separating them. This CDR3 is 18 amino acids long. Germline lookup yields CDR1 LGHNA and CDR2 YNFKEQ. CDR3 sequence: CASSQEETAPSSGNTIYF. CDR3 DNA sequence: TGTGCCAGCAGCCAGGAGGAGACAGCGCCTTCCTCTGGAAACACCATATATTTT.

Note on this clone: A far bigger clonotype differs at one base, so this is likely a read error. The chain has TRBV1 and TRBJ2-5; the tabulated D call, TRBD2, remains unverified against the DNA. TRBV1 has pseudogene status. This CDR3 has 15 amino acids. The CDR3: CTSSPPFRARETQYF. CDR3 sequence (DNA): TGCACCAGCAGCCCGCCCTTTCGTGCGCGAGAGACCCAGTACTTC.

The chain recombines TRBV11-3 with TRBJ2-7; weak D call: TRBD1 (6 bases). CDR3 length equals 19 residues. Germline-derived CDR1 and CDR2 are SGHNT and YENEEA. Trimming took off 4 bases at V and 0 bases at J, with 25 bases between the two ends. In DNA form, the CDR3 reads TGTGCCAGCAGCTCTTACCCCTGGCTTTGCGGACAGTGCTCCTACGAGCAGTACTTC. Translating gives CASSSYPWLCGQCSYEQYF.

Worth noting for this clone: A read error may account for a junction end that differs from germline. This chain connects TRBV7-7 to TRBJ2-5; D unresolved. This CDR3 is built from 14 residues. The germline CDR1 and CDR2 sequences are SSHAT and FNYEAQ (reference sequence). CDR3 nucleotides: TGTGCTAGCAGCTTGGTCCAGGCCGGCGGGACCCAGTACTTC. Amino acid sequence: CASSLVQAGGTQYF.

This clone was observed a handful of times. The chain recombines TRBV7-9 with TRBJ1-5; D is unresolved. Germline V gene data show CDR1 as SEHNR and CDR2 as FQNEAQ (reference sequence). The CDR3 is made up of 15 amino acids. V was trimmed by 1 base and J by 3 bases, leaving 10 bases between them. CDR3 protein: CASSLDSRINQPQHF. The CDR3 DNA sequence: TGTGCCAGCAGCTTAGACTCAAGAATCAATCAGCCCCAGCATTTT.

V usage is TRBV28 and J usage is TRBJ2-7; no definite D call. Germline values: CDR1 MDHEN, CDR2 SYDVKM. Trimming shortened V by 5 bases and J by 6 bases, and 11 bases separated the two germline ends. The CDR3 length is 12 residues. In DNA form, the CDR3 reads TGTGCCAGCAGTCTTATTTTGGGCGAGCAGTACTTC. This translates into CASSLILGEQYF.

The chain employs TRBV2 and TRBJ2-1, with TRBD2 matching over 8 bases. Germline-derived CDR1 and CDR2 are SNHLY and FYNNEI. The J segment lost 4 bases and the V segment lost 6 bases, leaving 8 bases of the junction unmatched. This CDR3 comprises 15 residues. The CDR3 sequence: CASSYRLAQYNEQFF. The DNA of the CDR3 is TGTGCCAGCAGCTACAGACTAGCGCAATACAATGAGCAGTTCTTC.

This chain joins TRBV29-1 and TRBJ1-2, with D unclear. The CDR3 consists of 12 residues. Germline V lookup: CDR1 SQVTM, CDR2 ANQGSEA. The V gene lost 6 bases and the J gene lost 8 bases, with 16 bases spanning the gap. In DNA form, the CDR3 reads TGCAGCGTCGCCGAAAAGCGTGACGGCTACACCTTC. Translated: CSVAEKRDGYTF.

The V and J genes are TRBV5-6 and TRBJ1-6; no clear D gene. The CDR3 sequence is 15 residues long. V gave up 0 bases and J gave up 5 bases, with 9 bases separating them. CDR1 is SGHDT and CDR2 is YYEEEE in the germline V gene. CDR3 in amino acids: CASSLERRDNSPLHF. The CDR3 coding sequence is TGTGCCAGCAGCTTGGAACGTCGGGATAATTCACCCCTCCACTTT.

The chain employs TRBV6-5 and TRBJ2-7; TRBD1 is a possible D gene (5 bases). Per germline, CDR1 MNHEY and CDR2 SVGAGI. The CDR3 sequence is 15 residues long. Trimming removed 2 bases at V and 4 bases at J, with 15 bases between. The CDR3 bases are TGTGCCAGCAGTTACGTGCAGGGCGTATCGTACGAGCAGTACTTC. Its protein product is CASSYVQGVSYEQYF.

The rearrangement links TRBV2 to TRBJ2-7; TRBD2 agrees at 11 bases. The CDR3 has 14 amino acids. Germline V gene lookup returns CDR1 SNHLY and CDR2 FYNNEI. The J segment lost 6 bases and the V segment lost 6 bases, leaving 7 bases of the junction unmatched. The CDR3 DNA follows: TGTGCCAGCAGCCAAACTAGCGGGAGTAGCGAGCAGTACTTC. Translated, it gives CASSQTSGSSEQYF.

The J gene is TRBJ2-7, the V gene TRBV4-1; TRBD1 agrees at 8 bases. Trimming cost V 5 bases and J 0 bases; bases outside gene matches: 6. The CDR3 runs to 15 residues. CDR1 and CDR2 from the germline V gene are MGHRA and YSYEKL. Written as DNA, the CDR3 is TGCGCCAGCAGCGCCGGACAGGGTTCCTCCTACGAGCAGTACTTC. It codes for CASSAGQGSSYEQYF.

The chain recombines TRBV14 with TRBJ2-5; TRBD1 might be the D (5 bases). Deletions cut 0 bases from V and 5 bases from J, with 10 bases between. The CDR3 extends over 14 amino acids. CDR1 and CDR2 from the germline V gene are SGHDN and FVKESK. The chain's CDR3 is CASSQDLGRETQYF. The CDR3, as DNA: TGTGCCAGCAGCCAAGACCTGGGGCGGGAGACCCAGTACTTC.

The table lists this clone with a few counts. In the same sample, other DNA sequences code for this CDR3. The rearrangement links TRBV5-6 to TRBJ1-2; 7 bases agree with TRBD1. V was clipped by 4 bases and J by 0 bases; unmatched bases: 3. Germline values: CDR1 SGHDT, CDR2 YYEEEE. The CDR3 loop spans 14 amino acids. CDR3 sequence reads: CASSGDRANYGYTF. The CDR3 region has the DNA TGTGCCAGCAGCGGCGACAGGGCTAACTATGGCTACACCTTC.

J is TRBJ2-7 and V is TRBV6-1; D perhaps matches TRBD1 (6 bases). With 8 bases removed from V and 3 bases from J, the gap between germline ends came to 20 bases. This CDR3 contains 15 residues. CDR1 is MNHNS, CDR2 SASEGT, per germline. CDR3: CASQSMTGPYYEQYF. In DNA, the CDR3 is TGTGCCAGCCAATCTATGACAGGACCTTACTACGAGCAGTACTTC.

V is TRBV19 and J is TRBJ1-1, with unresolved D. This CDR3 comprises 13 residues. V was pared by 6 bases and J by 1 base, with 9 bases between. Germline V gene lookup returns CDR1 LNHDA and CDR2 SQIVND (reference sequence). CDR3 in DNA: TGTGCCAGTAGACTAGGGAGGAACACTGAAGCTTTCTTT. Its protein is CASRLGRNTEAFF.

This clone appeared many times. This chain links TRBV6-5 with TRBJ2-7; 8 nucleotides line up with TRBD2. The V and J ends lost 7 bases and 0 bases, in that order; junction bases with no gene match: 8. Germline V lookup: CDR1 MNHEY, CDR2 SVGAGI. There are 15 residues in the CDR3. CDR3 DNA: TGTGCCAGCACCCCCGGGGGGGCCTACTCCTACGAGCAGTACTTC. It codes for CASTPGGAYSYEQYF.

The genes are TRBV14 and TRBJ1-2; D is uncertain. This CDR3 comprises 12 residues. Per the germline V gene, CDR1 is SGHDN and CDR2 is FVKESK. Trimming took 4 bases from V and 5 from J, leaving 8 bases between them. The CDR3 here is CASSLQGYGYTF. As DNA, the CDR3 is TGTGCCAGCAGCCTACAAGGGTATGGCTACACCTTC.